This paragraph covers one T cell receptor beta chain sequence. The antigen remains undetermined. The germline gives CDR1 MDHEN, CDR2 SYDVKM. The V end was cut by 6 bases, the J end by 0 bases, with 14 bases between. This CDR3 contains 15 residues. The donors, aged 6 to 90, were healthy Caucasians from Russia. The entry originates in a study of blood T cells in healthy people across ages. Primers used in a second PCR of about 7 to 11 cycles were a sample-barcoded 5' primer and a J-beta primer mix. All samples gave at least 2.5 million CDR3-containing paired-end reads. TCRdb called the 5' RACE reads again in MiXCR, with one record for every CDR3 protein. The sample has more than 800,000 distinct CDR3 sequences; 35% to 55% are singletons. Study-wide findings and caveats: A roughly linear age-dependent decrease characterized TCR beta diversity per million T cells.

The TCR originated in a woman aged 55-69 years in good health. The rearrangement uses TRBV28 and TRBJ1-2; D may be TRBD1 (5 bases). The sequenced material came from blood. CDR3 DNA sequence: TGTGCCAGCAGCTCCGGGACTCTGTCTAACTATGGCTACACCTTC. Translating gives CASSSGTLSNYGYTF.